This TCR beta chain was recorded in a study of T cell repertoires in cytomegalovirus infection. Overall study: Recently identified HLA-C-restricted and well-studied HLA-B-restricted CMV epitopes were used. Public signatures in TCR beta pointed to CMV infection and matching HLA type. Study results and caveats: Ex vivo responses were dominated by HLA-C-restricted CMV-specific TCR beta clonotypes.

CDR3 length equals 13 residues. Germline-derived CDR1 and CDR2 are SGHNT and YENEEA. V lost 4 bases and J 3 bases, leaving 10 bases between the germline ends. To note about this clonotype: Its cognate antigen is unknown.

TCRdb re-called the reads with MiXCR, one entry per CDR3 protein. Of 550,000 to 700,000 distinct CDR3 sequences listed, 35% to 50% are singletons. Material: cultured PBMCs, obtained from culture after CMV antigen stimulation. The receptor comes from a human donor in good health (CMV status not recorded). Some clones in this sample may be carry-over from other donors' samples. This chain joins TRBV11-3 and TRBJ2-7, with a weak D call TRBD2 (6 bases). The CDR3 sequence: CASSSDSGYEQYF. The CDR3, as DNA: TGTGCCAGCAGCTCCGATAGCGGCTACGAGCAGTACTTC.